Detailed here is one TCR beta chain. This record belongs to a study of blood T cell repertoires in COVID-19. Authors' processing steps: Nucleated cell number was recorded as an estimate derived from reference gene primer amplification. Repertoires were generated with immunoSEQ multiplex PCR, while TCRdb's copy carries only in-frame clones and drops some. That table gives V, J and clone size, and the DNA gave D and trimming. This table has just under 150,000 clones, around 87% appearing once. The ends were cut back, 6 bases at V and 0 bases at J, with 9 bases in the middle. The CDR3 has 14 amino acids. Germline loops: CDR1 LGHNT, CDR2 FRNRAP.

Sequencing input: peripheral blood. This receptor was obtained from a man in his forties or fifties who had recovered from COVID-19. The chain joins TRBV12-5 to TRBJ1-5; no reliable D call. The CDR3 nucleotides read TGTGCTAGTGGGCGTTCATATAGCAATCAGCCCCAGCATTTT. It translates to CASGRSYSNQPQHF.